These T cell receptor beta chains were read from a single sample in a study of radiation and T cells in renal cell carcinoma. Assay: immunoSEQ multiplex PCR; the TCRdb copy retains only in-frame clones and omits some. The sample consists of 130,000 to 150,000 clones, approximately 90% of them appearing once. This sample comprised blood, obtained from a patient whose treatment included radiotherapy and nephrectomy. The receptors shown here come from a woman aged 50 to 65 with renal cell carcinoma. Both conserved end residues are part of each CDR3. Each record gives: J gene, clone size, V gene, CDR3 protein. The size entry is marked missing in some rows and otherwise reads once, few, many or a size class.

j_gene: TRBJ1-6
abundance: NA
v_gene: TRBV7-9
CDR3aa: CASSGSSTASSYNSPLHF

j_gene: TRBJ1-1
abundance: NA
v_gene: TRBV7-9
CDR3aa: CASSLAGRNAEAFF

j_gene: TRBJ1-1
abundance: once
v_gene: TRBV2
CDR3aa: CASSEEDRGLNTEAFF

j_gene: TRBJ1-5
abundance: NA
v_gene: TRBV6-6
CDR3aa: CASSLQGNLGNQPQHF

j_gene: TRBJ2-3
abundance: NA
v_gene: TRBV6-1
CDR3aa: CASSDRDRTRGAQYF

j_gene: TRBJ1-1
abundance: NA
v_gene: TRBV5-1
CDR3aa: CASSYGGDTEAFF

j_gene: TRBJ1-4
abundance: NA
v_gene: TRBV7-9
CDR3aa: CASSLGHGNNEKLFF

j_gene: TRBJ1-6
abundance: NA
v_gene: TRBV19
CDR3aa: CASSLETGASYNSPLHF

j_gene: TRBJ1-1
abundance: NA
v_gene: TRBV6-1
CDR3aa: CASSGSRSAGTEAFF

j_gene: TRBJ1-1
abundance: once
v_gene: TRBV6-6
CDR3aa: CASSYWEDTEAFF

j_gene: TRBJ1-2
abundance: NA
v_gene: TRBV6-6
CDR3aa: CASRLSQMGGNYGYTF

j_gene: TRBJ1-2
abundance: NA
v_gene: TRBV28
CDR3aa: CATEGASGYTF

j_gene: TRBJ1-5
abundance: few
v_gene: TRBV6-1
CDR3aa: CASSEARTPYSNQPQHF

j_gene: TRBJ2-3
abundance: NA
v_gene: TRBV5-4
CDR3aa: CASSFTGSPDTQYF

j_gene: TRBJ2-5
abundance: NA
v_gene: TRBV5-4
CDR3aa: CASSLAGAQETQYF

j_gene: TRBJ1-1
abundance: NA
v_gene: TRBV6-5
CDR3aa: CASSYSTGFTEAFF

j_gene: TRBJ1-2
abundance: NA
v_gene: TRBV5-1
CDR3aa: CASSLIVGRGYTF

j_gene: TRBJ1-2
abundance: NA
v_gene: TRBV5-1
CDR3aa: CASSPGGYGYTF

j_gene: TRBJ2-7
abundance: NA
v_gene: TRBV7-2
CDR3aa: CASSRSGVYEQYF

j_gene: TRBJ1-5
abundance: once
v_gene: TRBV5-6
CDR3aa: CASSRWTGRGDSNQPQHF

j_gene: TRBJ1-2
abundance: NA
v_gene: TRBV5-4
CDR3aa: CASSPGTGSGYGYTF

j_gene: TRBJ2-7
abundance: NA
v_gene: TRBV7-2
CDR3aa: CASSLDFPSSYEQYF

j_gene: TRBJ1-3
abundance: NA
v_gene: TRBV19
CDR3aa: CASSIDSQAGNTIYF

j_gene: TRBJ2-5
abundance: NA
v_gene: TRBV19
CDR3aa: CASSMWTSGEKETQYF

j_gene: TRBJ1-2
abundance: NA
v_gene: TRBV7-8
CDR3aa: CASSSPGQERRGYGYTF

j_gene: TRBJ1-2
abundance: NA
v_gene: TRBV5-6
CDR3aa: CASSSGTVYYGYTF

j_gene: TRBJ2-3
abundance: NA
v_gene: TRBV7-5
CDR3aa: CARSLKGDRGTDTQYF

j_gene: TRBJ2-2
abundance: NA
v_gene: TRBV9
CDR3aa: CASSDLTRNGELFF

j_gene: TRBJ1-2
abundance: NA
v_gene: TRBV29-1
CDR3aa: CSVSGAVDGYTF

j_gene: TRBJ1-5
abundance: NA
v_gene: TRBV7-9
CDR3aa: CASRGPSNQPQHF

j_gene: TRBJ1-4
abundance: NA
v_gene: TRBV5-1
CDR3aa: CASSSGPDEKLFF

j_gene: TRBJ1-6
abundance: NA
v_gene: TRBV28
CDR3aa: CASSFGVVYNSPLHF

j_gene: TRBJ1-5
abundance: NA
v_gene: TRBV19
CDR3aa: CASTAGRSNQPQHF

j_gene: TRBJ2-3
abundance: NA
v_gene: TRBV9
CDR3aa: CASSPLGDTQYF

j_gene: TRBJ2-6
abundance: NA
v_gene: TRBV7-2
CDR3aa: CASSLAGGTSGANVLTF

j_gene: TRBJ2-7
abundance: once
v_gene: TRBV7-2
CDR3aa: CASSLQVSYEQYF

j_gene: TRBJ2-2
abundance: NA
v_gene: TRBV7-2
CDR3aa: CASSLVSGEWTGELFF

j_gene: TRBJ1-6
abundance: NA
v_gene: TRBV5-6
CDR3aa: CASSLSFGVSYNSPLHF

j_gene: TRBJ1-6
abundance: NA
v_gene: TRBV6-1
CDR3aa: CASSERTASNSPLHF

j_gene: TRBJ1-1
abundance: once
v_gene: TRBV20-1
CDR3aa: CSAILDTEAFF

j_gene: TRBJ2-3
abundance: NA
v_gene: TRBV6-5
CDR3aa: CASCSLAGTDTQYF

j_gene: TRBJ1-5
abundance: NA
v_gene: TRBV19
CDR3aa: CASSIGEPQHF

j_gene: TRBJ1-5
abundance: NA
v_gene: TRBV7-9
CDR3aa: CASSLSGQDNQPQHF

j_gene: TRBJ2-1
abundance: NA
v_gene: TRBV7-9
CDR3aa: CASSLALDWTGDHEQFF

j_gene: TRBJ1-1
abundance: once
v_gene: TRBV10-2
CDR3aa: CASSGQGISEAFF

j_gene: TRBJ2-2
abundance: NA
v_gene: TRBV2
CDR3aa: CASRVRSGNTGELFF

j_gene: TRBJ1-1
abundance: NA
v_gene: TRBV6-5
CDR3aa: CARTRDRGAFF

j_gene: TRBJ1-1
abundance: once
v_gene: TRBV1
CDR3aa: CTSSRSWGMNTEAFF

j_gene: TRBJ1-4
abundance: NA
v_gene: TRBV2
CDR3aa: CASGQGLGEKLFF

j_gene: TRBJ1-2
abundance: once
v_gene: TRBV6-1
CDR3aa: CASIVDRAAVGYTF

j_gene: TRBJ1-1
abundance: NA
v_gene: TRBV6-5
CDR3aa: CASSGRQKNTEAFF

j_gene: TRBJ1-2
abundance: NA
v_gene: TRBV7-3
CDR3aa: CASSPNRIGVGYTF

j_gene: TRBJ2-3
abundance: NA
v_gene: TRBV7-7
CDR3aa: CASSLDMVADTQYF

j_gene: TRBJ2-1
abundance: NA
v_gene: TRBV7-6
CDR3aa: CASSLEQAIYNEQFF